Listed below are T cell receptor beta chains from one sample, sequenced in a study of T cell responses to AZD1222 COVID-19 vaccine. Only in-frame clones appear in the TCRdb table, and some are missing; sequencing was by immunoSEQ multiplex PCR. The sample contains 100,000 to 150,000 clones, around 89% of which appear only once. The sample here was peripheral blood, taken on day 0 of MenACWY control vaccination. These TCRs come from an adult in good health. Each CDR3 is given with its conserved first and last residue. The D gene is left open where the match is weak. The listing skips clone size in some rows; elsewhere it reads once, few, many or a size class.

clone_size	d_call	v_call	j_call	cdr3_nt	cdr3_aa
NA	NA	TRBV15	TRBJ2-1	TGTGCCACCAGCAGAGTCGGGGGTTTCGATGAGCAGTTCTTC	CATSRVGGFDEQFF
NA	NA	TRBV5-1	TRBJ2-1	TGCGCCAGCAGCTTACTAGACAGTGCCTACAATGAGCAGTTCTTC	CASSLLDSAYNEQFF
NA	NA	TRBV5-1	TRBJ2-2	TGCGCCAGCAGCTTTTCCGGGACACCAAACACCGGGGAGCTGTTTTTT	CASSFSGTPNTGELFF
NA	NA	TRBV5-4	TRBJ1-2	TGTGCCAGCAGCTCACCGCGGGACGGGGACTATGGCTACACCTTC	CASSSPRDGDYGYTF
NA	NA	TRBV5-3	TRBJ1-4	TGTGCCAGAAGCTTAACAGCTAATGAAAAACTGTTTTTT	CARSLTANEKLFF
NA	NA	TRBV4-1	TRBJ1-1	TGCGCCAGCAGCCACCGGGACACAGGATTGGACACTGAAGCTTTCTTT	CASSHRDTGLDTEAFF
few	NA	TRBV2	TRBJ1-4	TGTGCCAGCAGTTTAGATGAAAAACTGTTTTTT	CASSLDEKLFF
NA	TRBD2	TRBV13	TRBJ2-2	TGTGCCAGCAGCCCGATAGCGGGAGGTCGGGCCGGGGAGCTGTTTTTT	CASSPIAGGRAGELFF
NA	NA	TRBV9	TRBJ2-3	TGTGCCAGCAGCGTACTCGAGGGAGGTGTCGGAGATACGCAGTATTTT	CASSVLEGGVGDTQYF
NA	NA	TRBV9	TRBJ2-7	TGTGCCAGCAGCCCCCGGACGGTCTCCTACGAGCAGTACTTC	CASSPRTVSYEQYF
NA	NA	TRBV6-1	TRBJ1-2	TGTGCCAGCAGTGAGTCCAGGAACTATGGCTACACCTTC	CASSESRNYGYTF
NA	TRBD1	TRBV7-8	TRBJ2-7	TGTGCCAGCAGCTTACAAGGGCAGGGGGCCCACGAGCAGTACTTC	CASSLQGQGAHEQYF
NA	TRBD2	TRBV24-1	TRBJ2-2	TGTGCCACCAGTGAAGTAGCGGGAGGGCCGGACACCGGGGAGCTGTTTTTT	CATSEVAGGPDTGELFF
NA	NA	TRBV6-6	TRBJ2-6	TGTGCCAGCACCTCAGGGTCTGGGGCCAACGTCCTGACTTTC	CASTSGSGANVLTF
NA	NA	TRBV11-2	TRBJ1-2	TGTGCCAGCAGCTTAGAGGGGGCCGTCTCGACTCTAAACTATGGCTACACCTTC	CASSLEGAVSTLNYGYTF
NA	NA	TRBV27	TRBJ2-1	TGTGCCAGCAGACACATCGGGACACCATCCTACAATGAGCAGTTCTTC	CASRHIGTPSYNEQFF
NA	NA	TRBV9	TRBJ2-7	TGTGCCAGCAGCGTAGCCAGCGGGACAGGCGAGCAGTACTTC	CASSVASGTGEQYF
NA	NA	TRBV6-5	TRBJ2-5	TGTGCCAGCAGGGGAGAGAGAGAGACCCAGTACTTC	CASRGERETQYF
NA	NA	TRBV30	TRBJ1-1	TGTGCCTGGATGGGAGGAAGGACGGACCATATGAACACTGAAGCTTTCTTT	CAWMGGRTDHMNTEAFF
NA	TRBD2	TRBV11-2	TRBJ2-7	TGTGCCAGCAGCCGTAGCGGGACTAGTTCCTACGAGCAGTACTTC	CASSRSGTSSYEQYF
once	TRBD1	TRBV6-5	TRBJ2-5	TGTGCCAGCAGTTATGTCGACAGGGGGCACGAGACCCAGTACTTC	CASSYVDRGHETQYF
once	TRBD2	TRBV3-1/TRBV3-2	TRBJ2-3	TGTGCCAGCAGCCGCGGGACTAGCGGGAGTCTTGGAACAGATACGCAGTATTTT	CASSRGTSGSLGTDTQYF
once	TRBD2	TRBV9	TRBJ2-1	TGTGCCAGCAGCGCTGGGGGGCTAGCGGGAGGCGGTGAGCAGTTCTTC	CASSAGGLAGGGEQFF
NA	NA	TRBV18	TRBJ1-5	TGTGCCAGCTCCCAGGCAGGGAATCAGCCCCAGCATTTT	CASSQAGNQPQHF
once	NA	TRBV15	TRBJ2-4	TGTGCCACCAGTTCGGGGGAAATAGCCAAAAACATTCAGTACTTC	CATSSGEIAKNIQYF
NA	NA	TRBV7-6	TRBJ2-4	TGTGCCAGCAGCTCAGTCGAAAACATTCAGTACTTC	CASSSVENIQYF
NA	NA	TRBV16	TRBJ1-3	TGTGCCAGCAGCCAATCAAACCCGGGAGTCCCTGGAAACACCATATATTTT	CASSQSNPGVPGNTIYF
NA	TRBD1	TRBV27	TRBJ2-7	TGTGCCAGCCGACCGACAGGGGGCCACGAGCAGTACTTC	CASRPTGGHEQYF
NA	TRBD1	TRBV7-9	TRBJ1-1	TGTGCCAGCAGCTTACCCCGACAGGGGTACAACACTGAAGCTTTCTTT	CASSLPRQGYNTEAFF
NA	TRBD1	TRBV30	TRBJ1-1	TGTGCCTGGAAGACAGGGGCCGGGAGGTCTGAAGCTTTCTTT	CAWKTGAGRSEAFF
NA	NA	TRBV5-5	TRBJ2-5	TGTGCCAGCAGCTTGAGCCCCCAGGGGCAAGAGACCCAGTACTTC	CASSLSPQGQETQYF
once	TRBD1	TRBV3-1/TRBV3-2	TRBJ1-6	TGTGCCAGCAGCCAAAAAAACCCCGACAGGGGAAGGACACCCCTCCACTTT	CASSQKNPDRGRTPLHF
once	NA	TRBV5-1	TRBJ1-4	TGCGCCAGCAGCTTGATGATCGGGGCTGCTAATGAAAAACTGTTTTTT	CASSLMIGAANEKLFF
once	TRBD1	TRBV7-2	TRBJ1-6	TGTGCCAGCAGCCTGGACAGGGGAGGGTCACCCCTCCACTTT	CASSLDRGGSPLHF
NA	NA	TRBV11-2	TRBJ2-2	TGTGCCAGCAGCTTAGCCCTGTACACCGGGGAGCTGTTTTTT	CASSLALYTGELFF
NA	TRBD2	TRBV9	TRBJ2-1	TGTGCCAGCAGCGATCGTAGCGGGAGCGTCACCAATGAGCAGTTCTTC	CASSDRSGSVTNEQFF
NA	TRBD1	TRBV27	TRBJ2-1	TGTGCCAGCAGGACGGGACAGGGGGGAATCGGCGAGCAGTTCTTC	CASRTGQGGIGEQFF
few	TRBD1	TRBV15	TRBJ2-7	TGTGCCACCAGCAGAGAGGGACAGGCGAGCTCCTACGAGCAGTACTTC	CATSREGQASSYEQYF
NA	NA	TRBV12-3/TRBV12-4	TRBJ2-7	TGTGCCAGCAGTTTAGACACAATTTACGAGCAGTACTTC	CASSLDTIYEQYF
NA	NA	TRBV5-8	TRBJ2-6	TGTGCCAGCAGCGTTCCACGTCCAGGGACTGGGGCCAACGTCCTGACTTTC	CASSVPRPGTGANVLTF
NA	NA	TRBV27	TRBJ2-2	TGTGCCAGCAGTTTATTGGGGGTAACGAACACCGGGGAGCTGTTTTTT	CASSLLGVTNTGELFF
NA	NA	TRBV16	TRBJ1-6	TGTGCCAGCAGCCAATCGGGATACAAGGATTCACCCCTCCACTTT	CASSQSGYKDSPLHF
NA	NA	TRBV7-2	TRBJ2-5	TGTGCCAGCAGCTTAGTGCTGGAGACCCAGTACTTC	CASSLVLETQYF